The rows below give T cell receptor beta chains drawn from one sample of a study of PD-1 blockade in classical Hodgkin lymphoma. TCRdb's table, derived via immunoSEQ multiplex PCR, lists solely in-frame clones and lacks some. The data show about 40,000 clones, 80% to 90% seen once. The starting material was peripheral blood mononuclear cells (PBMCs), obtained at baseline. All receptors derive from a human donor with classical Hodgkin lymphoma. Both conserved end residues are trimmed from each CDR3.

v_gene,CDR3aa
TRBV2,ASSEGLADFRYEQY
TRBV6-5,ASSYLVSYNEQF
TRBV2,ASRLRTATYEQY
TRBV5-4,ASSGSGGPYNEQF
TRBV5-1,ASSSVAGAAGTQY
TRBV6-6,ASRNRDRGLADTQY
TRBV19,ASSWTGGEAGELF
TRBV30,AWSVSVDNTIY
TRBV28,ASSFSTGRSEKLF
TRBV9,ASSPREGLSGNTIY
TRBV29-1,SVASRGGYEQY
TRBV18,ASSPAAGTEYEQY
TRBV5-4,ASSLRLLAGGRDTQY
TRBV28,ASSLETSGHNEQF